This T cell receptor beta chain was sequenced in a study of blood T cell repertoires in COVID-19. Study at large: Acute and convalescent COVID-19 specimens originated in the United States, Italy and Spain. From T cells, B-cell-depleted T cells, or PBMCs came the material, which was cDNA or gDNA.

This clone has a single count. Trimming took off 3 bases at V and 3 bases at J, with 18 bases between the two ends. The CDR3 length is 16 residues. Germline lookup yields CDR1 SNHLY and CDR2 FYNNEI. This table comes from immunoSEQ multiplex PCR, and its TCRdb copy is limited to in-frame clones, with some not included. Of about 140,000 clones listed, around 90% were seen once; the top ten hold more than 5%. This clonotype originated in a human donor in a cohort sampled during active COVID-19. V and J are TRBV2 and TRBJ2-7, with D possibly matching TRBD2 (6 bases). The specimen sequenced was peripheral blood. CDR3 nucleotides: TGTGCCAGCAGTGACCCCCACGGAGGGGCGGTCTACGAGCAGTACTTC. Protein sequence: CASSDPHGGAVYEQYF.